A single sample gave rise to the 21 T cell receptor beta chains below, sequenced in a study of cytomegalovirus exposure and HLA in healthy donors. PCR primers comprised 60 Vbeta and 13 Jbeta primers. The repertoire was sequenced with immunoSEQ multiplex PCR; TCRdb's copy has only in-frame clones and lacks some. The sample yields roughly 100,000 clones, roughly four fifths seen once. Sequencing was carried out using PBMCs. The origin of the receptors is a man between 25 and 39 years old in good health and CMV-seropositive.

The chain joins TRBV2 to TRBJ2-2, with 13 positions matching TRBD2. The V segment lost 6 bases and the J segment 3 bases; nucleotides outside the gene matches: 7. Germline CDR1 and CDR2: SNHLY and FYNNEI. The CDR3 length is 17 residues. The CDR3 DNA reads TGTGCCAGCAGGGCGGGACTAGCGGGACTCTACACCGGGGAGCTGTTTTTT. Its translation: CASRAGLAGLYTGELFF.

This clone occurred a few times. The chain links TRBV5-1 to TRBJ2-7; perhaps TRBD2 as D (5 bases). This CDR3 comprises 12 residues. The germline V and J ends were trimmed by 6 bases and 5 bases, with 12 bases remaining between them. The germline gives CDR1 SGHRS, CDR2 YFSETQ. In DNA, the CDR3 is TGCGCCAGCAAGTTAGACGGGGACGAGCAGTACTTC. Amino acids: CASKLDGDEQYF.

The V call is TRBV5-1, the J call TRBJ1-6, with D perhaps TRBD1 (5 bases). Looked up from germline, CDR1 is SGHRS and CDR2 is YFSETQ. With 4 bases removed from V and 7 bases from J, the gap between germline ends came to 15 bases. The CDR3 runs to 15 residues. The CDR3, as DNA: TGCGCCAGCAGCAACGCGCAGGGAGGGAATTCACCCCTCCACTTT. Translating it yields CASSNAQGGNSPLHF.

The V and J genes are TRBV18 and TRBJ2-1; a possible D gene is TRBD1 (6 bases). V lost 0 bases, J lost 3 bases, and 9 bases lay in between. The CDR3 totals 15 residues. CDR1 and CDR2 from the germline V gene are KGHSH and LQKENI. This CDR3 is CASSPPRTDYNEQFF. The DNA for the CDR3 is TGTGCCAGCTCACCACCCAGGACAGACTACAATGAGCAGTTCTTC.

V is TRBV5-5 and J is TRBJ2-2; TRBD1 might be the D (6 bases). V lost 3 bases, J lost 4 bases, and 10 bases lay in between. The CDR3 contains 14 residues. The germline CDR1 and CDR2 sequences are SGHKS and YYEKEE (reference sequence). The CDR3 nucleotides read TGTGCCAGCAGCTCGGACAGCGGCACCGGGGAGCTGTTTTTT. Its translation: CASSSDSGTGELFF.

This rearrangement joins TRBV11-2 to TRBJ2-7; D unresolved. Germline V gene lookup returns CDR1 SGHAT and CDR2 FQNNGV. Trimming pared 6 bases from V and 3 bases from J, leaving 12 bases between. This CDR3 region has 13 residues. The CDR3 reads CASRDKVVYEQYF. The CDR3 DNA follows: TGTGCCAGCAGAGACAAGGTCGTCTACGAGCAGTACTTC.

This rearrangement joins TRBV15 to TRBJ2-7; unclear D gene. From germline, CDR1 is LNHNV and CDR2 YYDKDF (reference sequence). CDR3 size: 14 residues. V lost 1 base and J lost 2, with 9 bases in between. DNA of the CDR3: TGTGCCACCAGCAGAGTAAACTTTCCCTACGAGCAGTACTTC. This translates into CATSRVNFPYEQYF.

As for this clone: One junction end does not reproduce the germline sequence, and a read error may be involved. The chain is built from TRBV7-9 and TRBJ1-5; a weak D match, TRBD1 (6 bases). Germline-derived CDR1 and CDR2 are SEHNR and FQNEAQ (reference sequence). There are 12 residues in the CDR3. Here the CDR3 reads CSSSLSTGPEHF. CDR3 nucleotides: TGTTCCAGCAGTCTTTCAACAGGGCCCGAGCATTTT. Drawing the rest from reference TRBV7-9 and TRBJ1-5, the complete variable domain is DTGVSQNPRHKITKRGQNVTFRCDPISEHNRLYWYRQTLGQGPEFLTYFQNEAQLEKSRLLSDRFSAERPKGSFSTLEIQRTEQGDSAMYLCSSSLSTGPEHFGDGTRLSIL.

The V and J genes are TRBV7-2 and TRBJ1-5; 11 bases are shared with TRBD1. Germline lookup yields CDR1 SGHTA and CDR2 FQGNSA. V was clipped by 2 bases and J by 5 bases; unmatched bases: 2. The CDR3 has 15 residues. For the CDR3, the DNA is TGTGCCAGCAGCTTATGGGACAGGGGGGATCAGCCCCAGCATTTT. It encodes CASSLWDRGDQPQHF.

This clone was counted between two and nine times. This chain joins TRBV5-4 and TRBJ2-1; TRBD2 agrees at 10 bases. V was clipped by 4 bases and J by 8 bases; unmatched bases: 9. The CDR3 has 15 residues. Per germline, CDR1 SGHNT and CDR2 YYREEE (reference sequence). CDR3 region: CASSPPSGGTYEQFF. The CDR3 DNA follows: TGTGCCAGCAGCCCGCCTAGCGGGGGAACCTATGAGCAGTTCTTC.

This clone came up once. The genes are TRBV30 and TRBJ2-3; 12 positions match TRBD2. Germline lookup yields CDR1 GTSNPN and CDR2 SVGIG (reference sequence). With 2 bases clipped from V and 2 bases from J, the junction kept 5 bases outside the gene matches. The CDR3 is 16 amino acids. This chain's CDR3 is CAWSPGLAGLTDTQYF. The CDR3 DNA follows: TGTGCCTGGAGTCCCGGACTAGCGGGACTCACAGATACGCAGTATTTT.

This clone turned up a few times. The chain has TRBV5-1 and TRBJ2-7; weak D call: TRBD1 (6 bases). Germline assignment: CDR1 SGHRS and CDR2 YFSETQ. V lost 0 bases and J lost 3, with 13 bases in between. CDR3 length equals 15 residues. The CDR3 loop is CASSLVGRGHYEQYF. CDR3 coding DNA: TGCGCCAGCAGCTTGGTCGGCAGGGGACACTACGAGCAGTACTTC.

The genes are TRBV5-4 and TRBJ1-3; TRBD1 agrees at 8 bases. Trimming at V came to 0 bases and at J to 8 bases, leaving 10 bases not matched to a gene. In germline, CDR1 is SGHNT, CDR2 YYREEE (reference sequence). The CDR3 contains 16 residues. The CDR3 region is CASSLGPVRGQDTIYF. In nucleotides, the CDR3 is TGTGCCAGCAGCTTGGGTCCCGTCAGGGGACAGGACACCATATATTTT.

The rearrangement joins TRBV15 to TRBJ2-2, with 9 nucleotides matching TRBD1. Per the germline V gene, CDR1 is LNHNV and CDR2 is YYDKDF (reference sequence). V shed 5 bases and J 2 bases; nucleotides not matched to a gene: 6. This CDR3 spans 16 amino acids. CDR3: CATSSHRGLNTGELFF. The CDR3 bases are TGTGCCACCAGCTCGCACAGGGGGCTAAACACCGGGGAGCTGTTTTTT.

The chain employs TRBV18 and TRBJ2-1; 9 nucleotides line up with TRBD2. The V segment lost 0 bases and the J segment 6 bases; nucleotides outside the gene matches: 6. The CDR3 covers 16 residues. Germline V lookup: CDR1 KGHSH, CDR2 LQKENI. CDR3 nucleotides: TGTGCCAGCTCACCACCTAGCGGGAGCGAATTCAATGAGCAGTTCTTC. Amino acid sequence: CASSPPSGSEFNEQFF.

The chain couples TRBV6-6 to TRBJ1-5; a weak D match, TRBD1 (5 bases). Germline V gene sequence: CDR1 MNHNY, CDR2 SVGAGI (reference sequence). CDR3 size: 13 residues. V shed 7 bases and J shed 5 bases, with 12 bases lying between them. The CDR3 protein is CASNWGLDQPQHF. CDR3 in DNA: TGTGCCAGCAATTGGGGACTAGATCAGCCCCAGCATTTT.

The J gene is TRBJ1-5, the V gene TRBV19; a weak D match, TRBD1 (6 bases). The CDR3 has 19 amino acids. The V gene lost 6 bases and the J gene lost 2 bases, with 26 bases spanning the gap. Germline V gene sequence: CDR1 LNHDA, CDR2 SQIVND (reference sequence). CDR3 in DNA: TGTGCCAGTAGCAAAGGGTTATCAGGGGATCCCTTAGGCAATCAGCCCCAGCATTTT. This sequence encodes CASSKGLSGDPLGNQPQHF. The whole variable domain, remainder taken from reference TRBV19 and TRBJ1-5, is DGGITQSPKYLFRKEGQNVTLSCEQNLNHDAMYWYRQDPGQGLRLIYYSQIVNDFQKGDIAEGYSVSREKKESFPLTVTSAQKNPTAFYLCASSKGLSGDPLGNQPQHFGDGTRLSIL.

This clone was counted only a few times. The chain carries TRBV4-1 and TRBJ1-1; 7 bases map to TRBD1. CDR1 MGHRA and CDR2 YSYEKL come from the germline V gene. The CDR3 length is 15 residues. Unmatched junction bases numbered 6, after V lost 0 bases and J lost 5 bases. The CDR3 sequence: CASSQEVTGSTEAFF. The DNA of the CDR3 is TGCGCCAGCAGCCAAGAGGTGACAGGGAGTACTGAAGCTTTCTTT.

The genes are TRBV9 and TRBJ2-3, with TRBD1 matching 8 bases. The ends lost 0 bases at V and 2 bases at J; junction bases unmatched: 2. The CDR3 has 15 residues. Germline CDR1 SGDLS, CDR2 YYNGEE. This CDR3 reads CASSVGTGITDTQYF. The CDR3 DNA sequence: TGTGCCAGCAGCGTAGGGACAGGGATCACAGATACGCAGTATTTT.

The chain combines TRBV5-1 with TRBJ1-4; TRBD1 matches 8 bases. CDR1 is SGHRS and CDR2 is YFSETQ in the germline V gene. The V gene end was trimmed by 0 bases and the J gene end by 5 bases; junction bases not matched to a gene: 6. The CDR3 consists of 16 residues. CDR3 residues: CASSLVSGGLNEKLFF. CDR3 coding DNA: TGCGCCAGCAGCTTGGTGTCAGGGGGCCTCAATGAAAAACTGTTTTTT.

The chain is built from TRBV6-1 and TRBJ2-1, with 9 bases aligning to TRBD2. Germline V gene data show CDR1 as MNHNS and CDR2 as SASEGT. Trimming at V came to 2 bases and at J to 3 bases, leaving 5 bases not matched to a gene. This CDR3 has 16 residues. The CDR3 here is CASSEFASGNYNEQFF. For the CDR3, the DNA is TGTGCCAGCAGTGAATTTGCTAGCGGGAACTACAATGAGCAGTTCTTC.